This TCR beta chain emerged from a study of regulatory T cells in long-lasting Graves disease. Findings and caveats of the study: The number of shared public clonotypes was higher in persistent patients (roughly 3,000) than new patients (under 1,000).

This clonotype was counted ten times or more. Its cognate antigen is unknown. TCR beta libraries were built with iRepertoire HTBI primers and Arm-PCR of CDR3 regions. Each CDR3 protein gets one entry after TCRdb re-called the multiplex PCR reads with MiXCR. The sample includes around 450,000 distinct CDR3 sequences, about a fifth of them seen just once. As for time point: persistent/refractory GD, antithyroid drugs over 5 years with positive TRAb. RNA extracted from PBMCs served as the sequencing template. Sequences were derived from peripheral blood mononuclear cells (PBMCs), sampled when the disease was refractory, from a patient treated with antithyroid drugs. The TCR sequence derives from a female donor with Graves disease.

Written as DNA, the CDR3 is TGTGCCACCAGCAGCAGTCCCAACACTAATGAAAAACTGTTTTTT. Protein product: CATSSSPNTNEKLFF. The chain combines TRBV15 with TRBJ1-4; D is unresolved. Trimming removed 3 bases from V and 2 bases from J, with 10 bases in between. Germline V lookup: CDR1 LNHNV, CDR2 YYDKDF (reference sequence). This CDR3 is built from 15 residues.